The present entry profiles one T cell receptor beta chain with its context. Assay: immunoSEQ multiplex PCR; the TCRdb copy retains only in-frame clones and omits some. The table shows fewer than 200,000 clones, with 80% to 85% occurring only once. The record originates from a study of cytomegalovirus exposure and HLA in healthy donors. Germline CDR1 and CDR2: LNHDA and SQIVND (reference sequence). V shed 7 bases and J 4 bases; nucleotides not matched to a gene: 9. There are 14 residues in the CDR3. The sequence derives from a woman aged 18-29 years in good health and CMV-seropositive. Sequencing was done on a sample of PBMCs. The V and J genes are TRBV19 and TRBJ1-2; 7 bases fit TRBD1. The CDR3 here is CASNDRVRGYGYTF. For the CDR3, the DNA is TGTGCCAGTAACGACAGGGTCCGGGGCTATGGCTACACCTTC.